This is a list of T cell receptor beta chains from one sample in a study of radiotherapy plus CTLA-4 blockade in lung cancer. Profiling relied on immunoSEQ multiplex PCR, and the TCRdb table lists in-frame clones only, not all of them. The table includes some 60,000 clones, 60% to 80% detected once. The sample consisted of peripheral blood, taken from a patient treated with radiotherapy plus ipilimumab. These receptors all come from a human donor with non-small cell lung cancer who had a complete response to radiotherapy plus ipilimumab. The CDR3 runs from the conserved cysteine through the conserved F or W.

J gene | V gene | CDR3 protein
TRBJ1-6 | TRBV27 | CASSHGQKNSPLHF
TRBJ1-5 | TRBV6-1 | CASTGRGDSNQPQHF
TRBJ2-3 | TRBV5-4 | CASSLGRRTTDTQYF
TRBJ2-7 | TRBV7-9 | CASTQGVNFYEQYF
TRBJ2-7 | TRBV10-3 | CAIGKTGMNYEQYF
TRBJ2-7 | TRBV5-4 | CASSPTGEIAYEQYF
TRBJ2-7 | TRBV7-8 | CASSLGRSGTRYEQYF
TRBJ2-7 | TRBV7-8 | CASSPDEAGGTLEQYF
TRBJ1-2 | TRBV7-9 | CASSLAGRAYYGYTF
TRBJ1-2 | TRBV7-2 | CASSFPPEKGWYGYTF
TRBJ2-5 | TRBV9 | CASSVATGGETQYF
TRBJ1-6 | TRBV27 | CASSSGALRNSPLHF
TRBJ1-5 | TRBV30 | CAWSVPGQVNQPQHF
TRBJ2-7 | TRBV7-9 | CASSPGHNEQYF
NA | TRBV4-1 | CASSQTQTSGYEQYF
TRBJ2-5 | TRBV28 | CASSLGGRQETQYF
TRBJ1-1 | TRBV30 | CAWTRTANTEAFF
TRBJ2-3 | TRBV29-1 | CSGLQGATDTQYF
TRBJ1-1 | TRBV6-5 | CASSWGTEAFF
TRBJ2-2 | TRBV6-6 | CASSSGTGYTGELFF
TRBJ1-5 | TRBV7-9 | CASSLGDNSNQPQHF
TRBJ2-5 | TRBV10-3 | CAISAAGGPQETQYF
TRBJ2-2 | TRBV29-1 | CSARGPVGTGELFF
TRBJ2-1 | TRBV11-3 | CASSLQGSSYNEQFF
TRBJ1-2 | TRBV19 | CASRRLSSYGYTF
TRBJ1-5 | TRBV5-5 | CASSYQIQGAMGNQPQHF
TRBJ1-2 | TRBV10-3 | CAISEPSGGAYGYTF
TRBJ2-7 | TRBV27 | CASSLSDTLYEQYF
TRBJ2-2 | TRBV4-1 | CASTSGGSNTGELFF